These 5 T cell receptor beta chains were sequenced from one sample in a study of blood T cell repertoires in COVID-19. The method was immunoSEQ multiplex PCR; TCRdb's version includes in-frame clones alone and lacks a portion of them. The data show about 120,000 clones, approximately 87% seen once. Sequenced sample: peripheral blood. Source of these receptors: a man aged 25 to 40 with acute or convalescent COVID-19.

The V gene is TRBV2, the J gene TRBJ2-3; no firm D call. There are 13 residues in the CDR3. CDR1 is SNHLY and CDR2 is FYNNEI in the germline V gene. The V end was cut by 5 bases, the J end by 2 bases, with 8 bases between. Here the CDR3 DNA reads TGTGCCAGCAGTTTTCAGAACACAGATACGCAGTATTTT. This sequence encodes CASSFQNTDTQYF.

The J gene is TRBJ1-2, the V gene TRBV11-3, with 10 bases that match TRBD1. The germline CDR1 and CDR2 sequences are SGHNT and YENEEA. The CDR3 contains 18 residues. The V segment lost 5 bases and the J segment 5 bases; nucleotides outside the gene matches: 17. CDR3 nucleotide sequence: TGTGCCAGCAGCCCCACCCACTCACGACGGACAGGGGGTTATGGCTACACCTTC. Amino acids: CASSPTHSRRTGGYGYTF.

This clone was observed a single time. The chain joins TRBV6-6 to TRBJ2-5; 7 bases line up with TRBD1. This CDR3 has 14 residues. The trim removed 5 bases at V and 2 bases at J, leaving 5 bases unmatched. Germline loops: CDR1 MNHNY, CDR2 SVGAGI (reference sequence). The chain's CDR3 is CASSPLGQQETQYF. Written as DNA, the CDR3 is TGTGCCAGCAGTCCCCTGGGACAGCAAGAGACCCAGTACTTC.

In this sample, this clone turned up once. The chain recombines TRBV25-1 with TRBJ2-4, with D possibly being TRBD1 (5 bases). This CDR3 spans 16 amino acids. CDR1 is MGHDK and CDR2 is SYGVNS in the germline V gene. V was cut by 6 bases and J by 0 bases, with 15 bases left in between. The CDR3 sequence: CASRRTRTEAKNIQYF. In DNA form, the CDR3 reads TGTGCCAGCAGGCGGACACGAACCGAAGCCAAAAACATTCAGTACTTC.

The V gene is TRBV30, the J gene TRBJ1-6; D gene ambiguous. Per the germline V gene, CDR1 is GTSNPN and CDR2 is SVGIG (reference sequence). CDR3 length: 15 amino acids. V was shortened by 0 bases and J by 2 bases, with 8 bases between the two germline ends. The CDR3 reads CAWSVEVAYNSPLHF. Here the CDR3 DNA reads TGTGCCTGGAGTGTAGAGGTAGCCTATAATTCACCCCTCCACTTT.